The 5 T cell receptor beta chains below all came from one sample that was sequenced in a study of Ad26.COV2.S vaccination and SARS-CoV-2 variants. Sequenced by immunoSEQ multiplex PCR; TCRdb stores in-frame clones only, minus some. The sample contains some 400,000 clones, 89% of which appear only once. Treatment given: some 20 received Ad26.COV2.S at low or high dose, single or two shots; roughly 5 received placebo; per-sample allocation not given. The samples were gathered on day 63 after the first injection of vaccine or placebo. Sequencing used peripheral blood, obtained in a trial of Ad26.COV2.S vaccine versus placebo. The receptors originated from a person between 18 and 59 years old who received the Ad26.COV2.S COVID-19 vaccine or a placebo.

The genes are TRBV7-9 and TRBJ1-1; D may be TRBD1 (5 bases). Germline CDR1 reads SEHNR; CDR2 reads FQNEAQ (reference sequence). The CDR3 is 14 amino acids. Trimming shortened V by 4 bases and J by 7 bases, and 16 bases separated the two germline ends. This CDR3 is CASSSGLPGGEAFF. The CDR3 coding sequence is TGTGCCAGCAGCTCGGGACTCCCCGGAGGTGAAGCTTTCTTT.

The gene calls are TRBV4-3 and TRBJ2-2; D gene uncertain. V was clipped by 1 base and J by 7 bases, with 16 bases between them. Germline CDR1 reads LGHNA; CDR2 reads YSLEER. CDR3 size: 16 residues. The CDR3 is CASSQARLSDGGELFF. The DNA for the CDR3 is TGCGCCAGCAGCCAAGCCCGACTGAGCGATGGCGGGGAGCTGTTTTTT.

The chain recombines TRBV6-5 with TRBJ2-7; 8 bases line up with TRBD1. V lost 5 bases and J lost 4; bases outside the gene matches: 7. CDR3 length: 14 residues. Germline V CDR1 and CDR2: MNHEY, SVGAGI. The DNA of the CDR3 is TGTGCCAGCAGTCCGGACAGGGCTACGTACGAGCAGTACTTC. Its protein product is CASSPDRATYEQYF.

The CDR3 nucleotides are TGTGCCAGCAGTAAGCGGACAGGGCCCGCCTACGAGCAGTACTTC. Protein sequence: CASSKRTGPAYEQYF. The gene calls are TRBV6-5 and TRBJ2-7; 8 nucleotides agree with TRBD1. Germline-derived CDR1 and CDR2 are MNHEY and SVGAGI. This CDR3 comprises 15 residues. The junction had 8 bases not matched to a gene; V was cut back by 5 bases and J by 2 bases.

The chain employs TRBV28 and TRBJ1-1; 9 positions agree with TRBD1. The CDR3 is 14 residues long. The junction had 3 bases not matched to a gene; V was cut back by 6 bases and J by 1 base. Germline V lookup: CDR1 MDHEN, CDR2 SYDVKM. The CDR3 reads CASRVGQGNTEAFF. The CDR3 DNA follows: TGTGCCAGCAGGGTGGGACAGGGGAACACTGAAGCTTTCTTT.